The 10 T cell receptor beta chains below come from one sample, sequenced in a study of T cells after yellow fever vaccination. TCRdb fed the 5' RACE reads into MiXCR, producing one record per CDR3 protein. The sample consists of about 260,000 distinct CDR3 sequences, over 10% of them appearing once. This specimen consisted of CD4+ T cells sorted from PBMCs, obtained 45 days after the yellow fever booster vaccination. Receptors originate from a man aged 30 to 39 who received the YFV17D yellow fever vaccine.

This clonotype appeared a few times. J is TRBJ2-3 and V is TRBV5-1; 10 nucleotides agree with TRBD2. The CDR3 is 16 amino acids. The germline V gene encodes CDR1 SGHRS and CDR2 YFSETQ. V was clipped by 3 bases and J by 2 bases; unmatched bases: 6. In DNA form, the CDR3 reads TGCGCCAGCAGCTCTATTCTAGCGGGGGTCACAGATACGCAGTATTTT. Its translation is CASSSILAGVTDTQYF.

This clonotype was seen more than once but under ten times. The chain joins TRBV29-1 to TRBJ2-5, with no clear D. CDR3 length: 12 amino acids. V was cut by 5 bases and J by 3 bases, with 10 bases left in between. Per germline, CDR1 SQVTM and CDR2 ANQGSEA. The DNA of the CDR3 is TGCAGCGTTTTGCCCGTGGAAGAGACCCAGTACTTC. Encoded protein: CSVLPVEETQYF.

The CDR3 region is CASSSSPGFTDTQYF. The CDR3 nucleotides read TGTGCCAGCAGCTCTAGCCCGGGGTTCACAGATACGCAGTATTTT. The chain links TRBV7-2 to TRBJ2-3; D possibly corresponds to TRBD2 (5 bases). Deletions cut 4 bases from V and 2 bases from J, with 13 bases between. This CDR3 has 15 residues. Germline-derived CDR1 and CDR2 are SGHTA and FQGNSA.

This clonotype was observed a few times. The genes are TRBV5-5 and TRBJ1-1; unclear D gene. Germline CDR1 and CDR2: SGHKS and YYEKEE (reference sequence). Trimming pared 4 bases from V and 1 base from J, leaving 17 bases between. This CDR3 is 16 amino acids long. The CDR3 DNA is TGTGCCAGCAGCCAATTGTCGCGTGGTCCGAACACTGAAGCTTTCTTT. This translates into CASSQLSRGPNTEAFF.

The V call is TRBV4-2, the J call TRBJ2-7; 8 bases match TRBD2. Germline loops: CDR1 LGHNA, CDR2 YNFKEQ. With 0 bases clipped from V and 3 bases from J, the junction kept 10 bases outside the gene matches. The CDR3 runs to 17 residues. The CDR3 DNA follows: TGTGCCAGCAGCCAAGATACCCGCCTAGCGGGTCGCTACGAGCAGTACTTC. Its translation: CASSQDTRLAGRYEQYF.

The V call is TRBV20-1, the J call TRBJ2-1, with D unclear. V was pared by 4 bases and J by 6 bases, with 13 bases between. From germline, CDR1 is DFQATT and CDR2 SNEGSKA (reference sequence). This CDR3 has 13 amino acids. Here the CDR3 DNA reads TGCAGTGCTATTTGGCCCACGGGCAATGAGCAGTTCTTC. As protein: CSAIWPTGNEQFF.

The chain recombines TRBV5-1 with TRBJ2-7; 7 bases are shared with TRBD1. The CDR3 totals 15 residues. CDR1 is SGHRS and CDR2 is YFSETQ in the germline V gene. V shed 4 bases, J shed 2 bases, and the junction held 9 bases outside the gene matches. CDR3 in DNA: TGCGCCAGCAGCCCCGGACAGGAGGAAGCCTACGAGCAGTACTTC. Translating it yields CASSPGQEEAYEQYF.

This chain links TRBV5-1 with TRBJ2-5; 7 bases align to TRBD2. CDR3 length equals 14 residues. Trimming removed 0 bases from V and 4 bases from J; junction bases left unmatched: 3. Germline assignment: CDR1 SGHRS and CDR2 YFSETQ. The CDR3 sequence is CASSLASSGETQYF. The CDR3 DNA reads TGCGCCAGCAGCTTGGCGTCTAGCGGAGAGACCCAGTACTTC.

This clonotype was found a few times. This chain joins TRBV18 and TRBJ2-7, with 9 positions matching TRBD1. The CDR3 consists of 14 residues. Trimming cost V 5 bases and J 3 bases; bases outside gene matches: 5. Germline CDR1 reads KGHSH; CDR2 reads LQKENI. The CDR3 DNA reads TGTGCCAGCTCAAGCGGGACAGGGATCTACGAGCAGTACTTC. The encoded protein is CASSSGTGIYEQYF.

The chain has TRBV29-1 and TRBJ2-6; a weak D match, TRBD1 (6 bases). Germline-derived CDR1 and CDR2 are SQVTM and ANQGSEA. This CDR3 is built from 15 residues. V lost 7 bases and J 0 bases, leaving 13 bases between the germline ends. The CDR3 here is CSAQQGSSGANVLTF. The CDR3 DNA follows: TGCAGCGCTCAACAGGGAAGCTCTGGGGCCAACGTCCTGACTTTC.